Below are 27 T cell receptor beta chains sequenced from a single sample in a study of T cell responses to AZD1222 COVID-19 vaccine. Clones were read by immunoSEQ multiplex PCR, and TCRdb kept only the in-frame ones, dropping some. The sample has 150,000 to 200,000 clones, roughly 94% seen once. Sample: peripheral blood, taken on day 0 of AZD1222 vaccination. The receptors stem from an adult in good health.

Here the CDR3 DNA reads TGCGCCAGCAGCCAATCTAGTTCACCCCTCCACTTT. Translated, it gives CASSQSSSPLHF. This chain uses TRBV4-1 with TRBJ1-6, with D uncertain. V was trimmed by 2 bases and J by 9 bases, leaving 5 bases between them. This CDR3 region has 12 residues. The V gene's germline CDR1 is MGHRA and CDR2 YSYEKL.

This sequence joins TRBV11-2 and TRBJ1-3; D is unresolved. V lost 5 bases, J lost 4 bases, and 21 bases lay in between. Germline V gene data show CDR1 as SGHAT and CDR2 as FQNNGV. This CDR3 has 17 residues. CDR3 sequence: CASSPLSGSREGNTIYF. CDR3 coding DNA: TGTGCCAGCAGCCCCCTCTCTGGGAGCCGGGAAGGAAACACCATATATTTT.

J is TRBJ1-2 and V is TRBV5-8; D not certain. This CDR3 has 15 amino acids. The V gene lost 3 bases and the J gene lost 0 bases, with 12 bases spanning the gap. Germline V gene data show CDR1 as SGHTS and CDR2 as YDEGEE. The CDR3 spells CASSSPSTANYGYTF. The CDR3 DNA reads TGTGCCAGCAGCTCCCCATCTACTGCTAACTATGGCTACACCTTC.

The genes are TRBV6-5 and TRBJ2-7; 7 nucleotides agree with TRBD1. Unmatched junction bases numbered 5, after V lost 6 bases and J lost 0 bases. The CDR3 spans 14 residues. In germline, CDR1 is MNHEY, CDR2 SVGAGI. CDR3 DNA: TGTGCCAGCAGGTTGACAGGGTACTCCTACGAGCAGTACTTC. It is translated as CASRLTGYSYEQYF.

The chain has TRBV11-2 and TRBJ1-2; D not certain. This CDR3 contains 12 residues. Trimming pared 0 bases from V and 7 bases from J, leaving 6 bases between. The germline V gene encodes CDR1 SGHAT and CDR2 FQNNGV. This CDR3 reads CASSLDKIGYTF. CDR3 coding DNA: TGTGCCAGCAGCTTAGATAAGATTGGCTACACCTTC.

V is TRBV23-1 and J is TRBJ2-1; TRBD2 is a possible D gene (5 bases). TRBV23-1 is an ORF for which the function is uncertain. Trimming removed 4 bases at V and 5 bases at J, with 27 bases between. The CDR3 has 19 residues. CDR3 sequence reads: CASSLIPGSTARGNNEQFF. The CDR3 DNA reads TGCGCCAGCAGTCTAATCCCTGGGTCTACGGCCCGGGGTAACAATGAGCAGTTCTTC.

CDR3 region: CASSSGQGYNQPQHF. The CDR3 DNA reads as TGTGCCAGCAGTTCGGGACAGGGGTATAATCAGCCCCAGCATTTT. The chain recombines TRBV28 with TRBJ1-5; TRBD1 matches 10 bases. CDR1 and CDR2 from the germline V gene are MDHEN and SYDVKM. The CDR3 extends over 15 amino acids. V trimming: 4 bases; J trimming: 4 bases; junction bases outside the gene matches: 4. Full variable domain (remainder filled in from reference TRBV28 and TRBJ1-5): DVKVTQSSRYLVKRTGEKVFLECVQDMDHENMFWYRQDPGLGLRLIYFSYDVKMKEKGDIPEGYSVSREKKERFSLILESASTNQTSMYLCASSSGQGYNQPQHFGDGTRLSIL.

This sequence joins TRBV3-1 (or the pseudogene TRBV3-2) and TRBJ2-1; tentatively, D is TRBD2 (6 bases). Germline CDR1 reads LGHDT; CDR2 reads YNNKEL (reference sequence). CDR3 length equals 15 residues. Trimming removed 7 bases from V and 2 bases from J, with 15 bases in between. The CDR3 nucleotides are TGTGCCAGCACCCCGAGTAGCGGACCCTACAATGAGCAGTTCTTC. It specifies CASTPSSGPYNEQFF.

This clone appeared a single time. V usage is TRBV18 and J usage is TRBJ2-7, with D perhaps TRBD2 (6 bases). Germline loops: CDR1 KGHSH, CDR2 LQKENI. The CDR3 loop spans 15 amino acids. Trimming removed 2 bases from V and 0 bases from J, with 11 bases in between. CDR3 nucleotides: TGTGCCAGCTCACCAGGGAGGCTAGTCTCCTACGAGCAGTACTTC. Its protein product is CASSPGRLVSYEQYF.

This clone was counted between two and nine times. The chain is built from TRBV15 and TRBJ2-3; D gene uncertain. The CDR3 is 14 amino acids. Germline V CDR1 and CDR2: LNHNV, YYDKDF (reference sequence). Trimming pared 1 base from V and 6 bases from J, leaving 11 bases between. The CDR3 DNA reads as TGTGCCACCAGCAGAGGGACGGAGTCCGATACGCAGTATTTT. Translation: CATSRGTESDTQYF. Full variable domain (outside the CDR3, taken from reference TRBV15 and TRBJ2-3): DAMVIQNPRYQVTQFGKPVTLSCSQTLNHNVMYWYQQKSSQAPKLLFHYYDKDFNNEADTPDNFQSRRPNTSFCFLDIRSPGLGDTAMYLCATSRGTESDTQYFGPGTRLTVL.

A word on this clone: One junction end does not reproduce the germline sequence, and a read error may be involved. The chain uses TRBV28 and TRBJ2-7; TRBD1 matches 11 bases. Germline V gene sequence: CDR1 MDHEN, CDR2 SYDVKM. The CDR3 is 14 amino acids. The CDR3 DNA follows: TGTGCCACGGACAGGGGGCTGTCTCAATCTACGGGCCACTTC. Encoded protein: CATDRGLSQSTGHF.

This clone came up once. The rearrangement links TRBV5-5 to TRBJ2-7; D possibly corresponds to TRBD2 (6 bases). The CDR3 extends over 13 amino acids. Deletions cut 4 bases from V and 6 bases from J, with 14 bases between. Germline V lookup: CDR1 SGHKS, CDR2 YYEKEE (reference sequence). The DNA for the CDR3 is TGTGCCAGCAGCCTAGCACTCGGGGGCGAGCAGTACTTC. Protein: CASSLALGGEQYF. Full variable domain (outside the CDR3, taken from reference TRBV5-5 and TRBJ2-7): DAGVTQSPTHLIKTRGQQVTLRCSPISGHKSVSWYQQVLGQGPQFIFQYYEKEERGRGNFPDRFSARQFPNYSSELNVNALLLGDSALYLCASSLALGGEQYFGPGTRLTVT.

The chain joins TRBV12-3 or TRBV12-4 to TRBJ1-2; D gene unclear. The CDR3 length is 13 residues. V lost 3 bases, J lost 4 bases, and 9 bases lay in between. CDR3 sequence (DNA): TGTGCCAGCAGTTTGGCAGTGACCTATGGCTACACCTTC. This codes for CASSLAVTYGYTF.

This chain connects TRBV14 to TRBJ1-6; no clear D. CDR1 SGHDN and CDR2 FVKESK come from the germline V gene. V lost 0 bases, J lost 7 bases, and 7 bases lay in between. CDR3 size: 14 residues. In DNA form, the CDR3 reads TGTGCCAGCAGCCAAGAAAGGTCGAATTCACCCCTCCACTTT. The encoded protein is CASSQERSNSPLHF.

V gene TRBV20-1 combines with J gene TRBJ2-5; weak D call: TRBD1 (6 bases). The CDR3 is 15 amino acids. V gave up 3 bases and J gave up 3 bases, with 17 bases separating them. Germline V CDR1 and CDR2: DFQATT, SNEGSKA (reference sequence). This CDR3 is CSASRQGLGEETQYF. The DNA for the CDR3 is TGCAGTGCTAGTAGGCAGGGGCTAGGGGAAGAGACCCAGTACTTC.

The V gene is TRBV6-5, the J gene TRBJ1-4; maybe TRBD1 (5 bases). The CDR3 runs 15 residues. The germline V and J ends were trimmed by 0 bases and 7 bases, with 12 bases remaining between them. In germline, CDR1 is MNHEY, CDR2 SVGAGI. The CDR3 nucleotides are TGTGCCAGCAGTTACTCGGGGGGGTTGGGTGAAAAACTGTTTTTT. Translated, it gives CASSYSGGLGEKLFF.

This sequence joins TRBV5-1 and TRBJ2-7; D ambiguous. Deletions cut 5 bases from V and 3 bases from J, with 15 bases between. This CDR3 has 14 amino acids. CDR1 and CDR2 (germline): SGHRS, YFSETQ. The DNA for the CDR3 is TGCGCCAGCAGTTTTTCCGACGGATTCTACGAGCAGTACTTC. Translating it yields CASSFSDGFYEQYF. The full variable domain, rest sourced from reference TRBV5-1 and TRBJ2-7, is KAGVTQTPRYLIKTRGQQVTLSCSPISGHRSVSWYQQTPGQGLQFLFEYFSETQRNKGNFPGRFSGRQFSNSRSEMNVSTLELGDSALYLCASSFSDGFYEQYFGPGTRLTVT.

The gene calls are TRBV30 and TRBJ2-2; 13 bases line up with TRBD2. V lost 4 bases and J lost 6; bases outside the gene matches: 11. This CDR3 has 17 amino acids. CDR1 and CDR2 from the germline V gene are GTSNPN and SVGIG (reference sequence). Here the CDR3 reads CAWKVTSGRMIPGELFF. Here the CDR3 DNA reads TGTGCCTGGAAAGTGACTAGCGGGAGGATGATCCCCGGGGAGCTGTTTTTT.

The CDR3 protein is CASSTTVNTEAFF. The CDR3 DNA reads TGTGCCAGCAGTACGACAGTGAACACTGAAGCTTTCTTT. This rearrangement joins TRBV11-2 to TRBJ1-1, with TRBD1 as a possible D gene (5 bases). From germline, CDR1 is SGHAT and CDR2 FQNNGV. Trimming removed 6 bases at V and 0 bases at J, with 8 bases between. This CDR3 has 13 amino acids.

This chain links TRBV3-1 (or the pseudogene TRBV3-2) with TRBJ2-1, with 7 positions matching TRBD2. With 4 bases clipped from V and 7 bases from J, the junction kept 13 bases outside the gene matches. CDR3 length: 16 amino acids. CDR1 LGHDT and CDR2 YNNKEL come from the germline V gene (reference sequence). The CDR3 coding sequence is TGTGCCAGCAGCCTCCGGAGGGTAGCGGGCTTAAATGAGCAGTTCTTC. Protein sequence: CASSLRRVAGLNEQFF.

This clone appeared a single time. J is TRBJ1-2 and V is TRBV30; weak D call: TRBD1 (6 bases). CDR1 GTSNPN and CDR2 SVGIG come from the germline V gene (reference sequence). V was pared by 1 base and J by 8 bases, with 14 bases between. The CDR3 loop spans 13 amino acids. CDR3: CAWSGQVVGGYTF. DNA of the CDR3: TGTGCCTGGAGTGGACAGGTGGTTGGGGGCTACACCTTC.

V usage is TRBV4-2 and J usage is TRBJ1-1; D possibly corresponds to TRBD1 (6 bases). This CDR3 contains 15 residues. Trimming removed 0 bases at V and 4 bases at J, with 12 bases between. The germline gives CDR1 LGHNA, CDR2 YNFKEQ. Here the CDR3 DNA reads TGTGCCAGCAGCCAAGAGGCAGGGGCGTCCACTGAAGCTTTCTTT. Its protein is CASSQEAGASTEAFF.

This clone was found once. The chain links TRBV10-2 to TRBJ2-7; 8 positions match TRBD1. The germline CDR1 and CDR2 sequences are WSHSY and SAAADI. V was pared by 6 bases and J by 4 bases, with 8 bases of the junction left unmatched. This CDR3 has 14 amino acids. CDR3 coding DNA: TGCGCCAGCAGAGGACAGGGCGTAAGATACGAGCAGTACTTC. Amino acids: CASRGQGVRYEQYF.

The rearrangement joins TRBV7-9 to TRBJ2-2; D could derive from TRBD1 or TRBD2 (6 bases each). Germline CDR1 is SEHNR and CDR2 is FQNEAQ (reference sequence). Trimming removed 7 bases at V and 3 bases at J, with 15 bases between. The CDR3 is 15 residues long. CDR3 residues: CASTEGGEHTGELFF. For the CDR3, the DNA is TGTGCCAGCACGGAGGGGGGAGAACACACCGGGGAGCTGTTTTTT.

The rearrangement uses TRBV28 and TRBJ2-3, with no clear D. CDR1 is MDHEN, CDR2 SYDVKM, per germline. This CDR3 is built from 13 residues. The V gene lost 5 bases and the J gene lost 3 bases, with 9 bases spanning the gap. CDR3 residues: CASSPPSTDTQYF. DNA of the CDR3: TGTGCCAGCAGTCCGCCTAGTACAGATACGCAGTATTTT.

CDR3 coding DNA: TGTGCCAGCAGCCATTGGCCCTACGAGCAGTACTTC. Translation gives CASSHWPYEQYF. The chain has TRBV3-1 (or the pseudogene TRBV3-2) and TRBJ2-7; D gene ambiguous. The V end lost 3 bases, the J end lost 2 bases, and 5 bases lay between the germline ends. CDR1 is LGHDT, CDR2 YNNKEL, per germline (reference sequence). The CDR3 consists of 12 residues.

V and J are TRBV18 and TRBJ1-6; a weak D match, TRBD1 (5 bases). Trimming stripped 4 bases from V and 3 bases from J, with 10 bases between. Germline values: CDR1 KGHSH, CDR2 LQKENI. The CDR3 has 15 residues. CDR3 nucleotide sequence: TGTGCCAGCTCACTCGACAGAAACTATAATTCACCCCTCCACTTT. It specifies CASSLDRNYNSPLHF.